Included here is one TCR beta chain sequence, with context. These data come from a study of blood T cell repertoires in COVID-19. In the original analysis: Using reference gene primer amplification, nucleated cell counts were estimated. Method: immunoSEQ multiplex PCR; TCRdb's copy keeps in-frame clones and lacks some. That table supplies the V and J calls and clone size; D and trimming were determined from the DNA. This sample has over 45,000 clones, with around 85% found just once. Sequenced sample: peripheral blood. The TCR sequence derives from a man aged 45-65 years with active COVID-19.

The CDR3 is CASSLSPGPAFF. The CDR3 nucleotides read TGTGCCAGCAGCTTAAGTCCAGGCCCCGCATTCTTC. J is TRBJ2-1 and V is TRBV7-9; no reliable D call. CDR1 is SEHNR and CDR2 is FQNEAQ in the germline V gene (reference sequence). V was clipped by 2 bases and J by 16 bases, with 15 bases between them. This CDR3 is built from 12 residues.